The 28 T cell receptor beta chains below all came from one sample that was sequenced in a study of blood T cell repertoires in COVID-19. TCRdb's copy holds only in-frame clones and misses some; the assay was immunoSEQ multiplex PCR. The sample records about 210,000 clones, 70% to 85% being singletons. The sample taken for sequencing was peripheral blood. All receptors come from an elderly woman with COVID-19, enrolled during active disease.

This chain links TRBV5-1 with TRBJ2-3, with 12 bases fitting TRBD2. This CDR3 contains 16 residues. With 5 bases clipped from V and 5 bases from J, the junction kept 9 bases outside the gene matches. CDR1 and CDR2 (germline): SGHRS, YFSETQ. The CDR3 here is CASRPFLAGGGDTQYF. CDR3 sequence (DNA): TGCGCCAGCAGGCCCTTCCTAGCGGGAGGGGGAGATACGCAGTATTTT.

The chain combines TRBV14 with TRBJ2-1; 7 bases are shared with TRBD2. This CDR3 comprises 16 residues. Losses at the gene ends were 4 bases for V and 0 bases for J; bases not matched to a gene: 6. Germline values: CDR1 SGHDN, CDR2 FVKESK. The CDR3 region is CASSPPGGGSYNEQFF. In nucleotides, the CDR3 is TGTGCCAGCAGCCCACCGGGCGGGGGCTCCTACAATGAGCAGTTCTTC. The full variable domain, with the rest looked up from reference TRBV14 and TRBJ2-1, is EAGVTQFPSHSVIEKGQTVTLRCDPISGHDNLYWYRRVMGKEIKFLLHFVKESKQDESGMPNNRFLAERTGGTYSTLKVQPAELEDSGVYFCASSPPGGGSYNEQFFGPGTRLTVL.

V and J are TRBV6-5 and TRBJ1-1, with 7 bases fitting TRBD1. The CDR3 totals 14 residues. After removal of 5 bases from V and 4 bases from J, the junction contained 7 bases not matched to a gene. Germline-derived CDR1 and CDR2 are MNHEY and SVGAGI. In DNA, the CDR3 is TGTGCCAGCAGTCAAACTCCAGGGGGCACTGAAGCTTTCTTT. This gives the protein CASSQTPGGTEAFF.

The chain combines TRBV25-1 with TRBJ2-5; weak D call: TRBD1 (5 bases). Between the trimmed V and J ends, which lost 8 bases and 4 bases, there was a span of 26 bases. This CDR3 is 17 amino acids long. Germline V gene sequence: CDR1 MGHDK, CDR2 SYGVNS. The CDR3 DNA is TGTGCCAGCGGCGTTCCCGTGGGGCAGGGCGGCGGAGAGACCCAGTACTTC. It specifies CASGVPVGQGGGETQYF.

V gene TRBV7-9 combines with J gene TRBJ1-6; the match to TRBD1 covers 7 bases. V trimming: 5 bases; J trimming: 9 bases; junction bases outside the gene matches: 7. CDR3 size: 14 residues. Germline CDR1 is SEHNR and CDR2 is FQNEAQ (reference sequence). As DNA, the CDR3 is TGTGCCAGCAGCCGAACAGGGGCTGCTTCACCCCTCCACTTT. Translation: CASSRTGAASPLHF.

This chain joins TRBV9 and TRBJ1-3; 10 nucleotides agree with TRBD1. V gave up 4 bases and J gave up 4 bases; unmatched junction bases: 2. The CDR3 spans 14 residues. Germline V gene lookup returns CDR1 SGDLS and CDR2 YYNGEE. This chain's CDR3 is CASSPGQGGNTIYF. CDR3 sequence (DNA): TGTGCCAGCAGCCCGGGACAGGGGGGAAACACCATATATTTT.

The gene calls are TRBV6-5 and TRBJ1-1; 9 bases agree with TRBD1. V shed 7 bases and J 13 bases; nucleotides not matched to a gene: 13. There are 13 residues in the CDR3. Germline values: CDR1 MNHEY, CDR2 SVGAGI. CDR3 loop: CASTPPGTGNNFF. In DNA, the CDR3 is TGTGCCAGCACCCCACCCGGGACAGGGAATAATTTCTTT.

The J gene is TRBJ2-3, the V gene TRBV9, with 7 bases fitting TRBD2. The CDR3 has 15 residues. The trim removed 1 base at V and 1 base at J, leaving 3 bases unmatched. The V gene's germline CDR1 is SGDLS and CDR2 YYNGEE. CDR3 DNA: TGTGCCAGCAGCGTAAGGGGAGGGGGCACAGATACGCAGTATTTT. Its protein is CASSVRGGGTDTQYF. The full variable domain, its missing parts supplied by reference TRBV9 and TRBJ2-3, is DSGVTQTPKHLITATGQRVTLRCSPRSGDLSVYWYQQSLDQGLQFLIQYYNGEERAKGNILERFSAQQFPDLHSELNLSSLELGDSALYFCASSVRGGGTDTQYFGPGTRLTVL.

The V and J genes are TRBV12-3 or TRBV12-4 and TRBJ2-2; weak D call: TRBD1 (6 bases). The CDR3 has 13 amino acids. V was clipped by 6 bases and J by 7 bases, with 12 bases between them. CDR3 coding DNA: TGTGCCAGCAGCAGGGGCAGCCTCGGGGAGCTGTTTTTT. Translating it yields CASSRGSLGELFF.

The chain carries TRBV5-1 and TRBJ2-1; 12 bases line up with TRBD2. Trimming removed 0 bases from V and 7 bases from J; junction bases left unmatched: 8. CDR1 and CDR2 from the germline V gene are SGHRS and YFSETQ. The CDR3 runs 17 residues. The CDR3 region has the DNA TGCGCCAGCAGCTTGGGGAGACTAGCGGGGGCTACAAATGAGCAGTTCTTC. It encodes CASSLGRLAGATNEQFF.

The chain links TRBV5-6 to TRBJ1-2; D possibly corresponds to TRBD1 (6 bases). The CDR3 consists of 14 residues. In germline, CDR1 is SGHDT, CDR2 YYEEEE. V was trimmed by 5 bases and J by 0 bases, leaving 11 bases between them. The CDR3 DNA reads TGTGCCAGCAGTTCACAGGGAGCTAACTATGGCTACACCTTC. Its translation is CASSSQGANYGYTF.

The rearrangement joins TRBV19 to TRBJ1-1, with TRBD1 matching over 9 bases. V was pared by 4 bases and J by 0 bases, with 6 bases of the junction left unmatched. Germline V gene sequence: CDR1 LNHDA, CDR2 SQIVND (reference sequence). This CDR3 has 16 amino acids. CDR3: CASSKQGAPMNTEAFF. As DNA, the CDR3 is TGTGCCAGTAGTAAACAGGGGGCCCCGATGAACACTGAAGCTTTCTTT.

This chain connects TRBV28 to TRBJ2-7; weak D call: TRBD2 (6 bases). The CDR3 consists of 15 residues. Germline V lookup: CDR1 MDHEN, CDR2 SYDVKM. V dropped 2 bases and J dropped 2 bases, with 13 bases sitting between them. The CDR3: CASSLRGGAPYEQYF. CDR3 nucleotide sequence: TGTGCCAGCAGTTTACGGGGCGGGGCCCCCTACGAGCAGTACTTC.

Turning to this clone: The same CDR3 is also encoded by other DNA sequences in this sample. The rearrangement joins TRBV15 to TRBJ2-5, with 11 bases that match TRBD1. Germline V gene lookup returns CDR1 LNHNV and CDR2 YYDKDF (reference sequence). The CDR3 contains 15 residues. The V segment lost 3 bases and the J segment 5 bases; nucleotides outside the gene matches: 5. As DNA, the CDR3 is TGTGCCACCAGCAGGGACAGGGGGCGCGGGGAGACCCAGTACTTC. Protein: CATSRDRGRGETQYF.

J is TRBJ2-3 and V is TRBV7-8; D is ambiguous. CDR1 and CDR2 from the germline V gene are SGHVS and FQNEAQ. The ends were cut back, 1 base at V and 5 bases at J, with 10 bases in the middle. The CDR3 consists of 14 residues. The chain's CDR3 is CASSLVQVVDTQYF. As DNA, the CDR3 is TGTGCCAGCAGCTTAGTTCAGGTGGTAGATACGCAGTATTTT.

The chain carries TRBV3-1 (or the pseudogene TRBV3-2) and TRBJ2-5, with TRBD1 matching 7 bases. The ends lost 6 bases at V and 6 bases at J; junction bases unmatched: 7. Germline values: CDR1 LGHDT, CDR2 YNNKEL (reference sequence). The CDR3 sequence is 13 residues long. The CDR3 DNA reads TGTGCCAGCAGTCTTAACAGGGGAAAGACCCAGTACTTC. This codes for CASSLNRGKTQYF.

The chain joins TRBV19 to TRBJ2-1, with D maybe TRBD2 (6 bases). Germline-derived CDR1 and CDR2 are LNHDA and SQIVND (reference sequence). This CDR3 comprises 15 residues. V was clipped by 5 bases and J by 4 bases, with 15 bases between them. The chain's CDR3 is CASSATRLVYNEQFF. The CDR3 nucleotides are TGTGCCAGTAGTGCCACCCGACTAGTGTACAATGAGCAGTTCTTC.

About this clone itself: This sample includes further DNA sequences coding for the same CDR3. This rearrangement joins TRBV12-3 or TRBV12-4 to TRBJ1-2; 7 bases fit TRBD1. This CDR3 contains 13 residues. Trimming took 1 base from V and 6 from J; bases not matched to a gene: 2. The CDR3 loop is CASSLGQGNGYTF. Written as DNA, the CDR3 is TGTGCCAGCAGTTTAGGACAGGGAAATGGCTACACCTTC.

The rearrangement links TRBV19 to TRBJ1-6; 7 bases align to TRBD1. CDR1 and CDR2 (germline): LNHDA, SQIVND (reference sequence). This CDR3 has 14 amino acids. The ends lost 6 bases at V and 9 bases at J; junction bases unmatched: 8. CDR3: CASRITGASSPLHF. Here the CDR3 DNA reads TGTGCCAGTAGAATAACAGGGGCCAGTTCACCCCTCCACTTT.

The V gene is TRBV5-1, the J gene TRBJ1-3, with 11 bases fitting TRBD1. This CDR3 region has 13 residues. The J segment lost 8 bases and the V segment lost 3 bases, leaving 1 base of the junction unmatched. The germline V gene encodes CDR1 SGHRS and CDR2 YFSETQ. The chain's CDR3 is CASSSGQGDTIYF. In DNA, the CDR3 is TGCGCCAGCAGCTCGGGACAGGGGGACACCATATATTTT.

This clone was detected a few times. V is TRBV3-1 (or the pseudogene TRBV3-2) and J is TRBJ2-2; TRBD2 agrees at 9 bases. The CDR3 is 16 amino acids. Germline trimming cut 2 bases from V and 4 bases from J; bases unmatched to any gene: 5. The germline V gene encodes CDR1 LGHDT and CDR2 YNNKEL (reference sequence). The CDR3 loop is CASSQNWGLATGELFF. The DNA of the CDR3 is TGTGCCAGCAGCCAAAATTGGGGACTAGCCACCGGGGAGCTGTTTTTT.

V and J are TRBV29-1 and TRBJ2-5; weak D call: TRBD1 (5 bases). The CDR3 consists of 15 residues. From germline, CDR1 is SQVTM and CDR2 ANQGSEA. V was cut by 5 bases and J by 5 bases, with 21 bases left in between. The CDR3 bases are TGCAGCGTTTCACTGGGGCTAGGAACTGGGGAGACCCAGTACTTC. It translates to CSVSLGLGTGETQYF. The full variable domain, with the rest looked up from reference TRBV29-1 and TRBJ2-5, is SAVISQKPSRDICQRGTSLTIQCQVDSQVTMMFWYRQQPGQSLTLIATANQGSEATYESGFVIDKFPISRPNLTFSTLTVSNMSPEDSSIYLCSVSLGLGTGETQYFGPGTRLLVL.

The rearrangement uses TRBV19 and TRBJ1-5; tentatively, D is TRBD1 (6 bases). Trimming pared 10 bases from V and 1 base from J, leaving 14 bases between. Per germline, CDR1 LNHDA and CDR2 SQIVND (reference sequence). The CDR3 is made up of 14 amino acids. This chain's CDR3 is CAIAPTGSNQPQHF. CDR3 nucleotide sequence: TGTGCCATCGCGCCAACAGGGAGCAATCAGCCCCAGCATTTT.

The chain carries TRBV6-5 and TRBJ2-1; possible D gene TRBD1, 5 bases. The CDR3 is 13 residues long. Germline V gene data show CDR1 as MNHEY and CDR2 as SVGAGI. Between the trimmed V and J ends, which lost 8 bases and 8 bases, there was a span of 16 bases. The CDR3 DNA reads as TGTGCCAGCGGGGCAGGGTGGCAAGATGAGCAGTTCTTC. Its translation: CASGAGWQDEQFF.

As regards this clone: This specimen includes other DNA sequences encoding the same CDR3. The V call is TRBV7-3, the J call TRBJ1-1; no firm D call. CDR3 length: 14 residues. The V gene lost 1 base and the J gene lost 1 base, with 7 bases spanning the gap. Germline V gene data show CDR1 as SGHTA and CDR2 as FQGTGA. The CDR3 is CASSLSGGNTEAFF. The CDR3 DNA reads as TGTGCCAGCAGCTTAAGTGGAGGGAACACTGAAGCTTTCTTT.

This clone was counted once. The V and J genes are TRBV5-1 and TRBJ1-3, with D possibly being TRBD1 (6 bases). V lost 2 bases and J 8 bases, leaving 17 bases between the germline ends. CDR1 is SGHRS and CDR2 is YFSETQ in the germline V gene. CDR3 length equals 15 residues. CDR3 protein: CASSFAQGGKDTIYF. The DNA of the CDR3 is TGCGCCAGCAGCTTCGCACAGGGAGGGAAAGACACCATATATTTT. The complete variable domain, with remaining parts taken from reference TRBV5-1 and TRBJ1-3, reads KAGVTQTPRYLIKTRGQQVTLSCSPISGHRSVSWYQQTPGQGLQFLFEYFSETQRNKGNFPGRFSGRQFSNSRSEMNVSTLELGDSALYLCASSFAQGGKDTIYFGEGSWLTVV.

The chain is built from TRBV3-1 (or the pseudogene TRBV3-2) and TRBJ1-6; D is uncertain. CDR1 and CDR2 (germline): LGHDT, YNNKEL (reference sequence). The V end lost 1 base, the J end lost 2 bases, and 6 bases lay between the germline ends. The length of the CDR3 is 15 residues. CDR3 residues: CASSQGGPYNSPLHF. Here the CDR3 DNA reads TGTGCCAGCAGCCAAGGTGGGCCCTATAATTCACCCCTCCACTTT.

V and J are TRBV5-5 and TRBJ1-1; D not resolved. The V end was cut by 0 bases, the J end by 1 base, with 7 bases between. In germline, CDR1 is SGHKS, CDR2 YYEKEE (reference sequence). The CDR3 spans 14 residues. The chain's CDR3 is CASSLEQWNTEAFF. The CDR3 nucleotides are TGTGCCAGCAGCTTGGAACAGTGGAACACTGAAGCTTTCTTT.